Following are 18 T cell receptor beta chains from one sample sequenced in a study of T cells in Graves' hyperthyroidism and ophthalmopathy (dated by TCRdb to 2018 to 2020). Libraries came from multiplex PCR. Sequencing instrument: Illumina HiSeq 2000. The TCR beta CDR3 regions were amplified from the RNA transcripts. The first round of RT-PCR for the TCR CDR3 was performed with the HTBI primer set and the Qiagen OneStep RT-PCR kit. TCRdb reworked the public reads: Q25 trimming with fastp, MiXCR clone assembly, productive beta chains retained. Entries are consolidated by CDR3 protein sequence, retaining the most common genes and DNA. This sample has some 500,000 distinct CDR3 sequences in its table, and roughly 14% of those were observed once. The top ten clonotypes cover less than 20% of the sample. Material for sequencing was blood. The source of these receptors is a woman under 30 with Graves' hyperthyroidism.

This clonotype was observed many times. The chain is built from TRBV6-6 and TRBJ1-2; tentatively, D is TRBD1 (5 bases). The V end lost 2 bases, the J end lost 2 bases, and 15 bases lay between the germline ends. The CDR3 runs to 16 residues. Germline lookup yields CDR1 MNHNY and CDR2 SVGAGI (reference sequence). CDR3 in amino acids: CASSYGNQGRNYGYTF. In nucleotides, the CDR3 is TGTGCCAGCAGTTACGGGAACCAGGGACGGAACTATGGCTACACCTTC.

This clonotype was counted a single time. The chain links TRBV6-5 to TRBJ2-1; possible D gene TRBD2, 5 bases. CDR1 is MNHEY, CDR2 SVGAGI, per germline. The CDR3 is 15 amino acids. Trimming stripped 3 bases from V and 4 bases from J, with 13 bases between. The CDR3 region is CASSYNGKEYNEQFF. The CDR3 nucleotides read TGTGCCAGCAGTTATAACGGGAAAGAGTACAATGAGCAGTTCTTC.

This clonotype has a count of ten or more. The V gene is TRBV2, the J gene TRBJ2-3; D gene unclear. The CDR3 contains 14 residues. V shed 0 bases and J shed 6 bases, with 10 bases lying between them. Germline V gives CDR1 SNHLY, CDR2 FYNNEI. The CDR3 region has the DNA TGTGCCAGCAGTGAAGCTTCTCCCTTGGATACGCAGTATTTT. Residues: CASSEASPLDTQYF. Combining the CDR3 with reference TRBV2 and TRBJ2-3 gives the whole variable domain EPEVTQTPSHQVTQMGQEVILRCVPISNHLYFYWYRQILGQKVEFLVSFYNNEISEKSEIFDDQFSVERPDGSNFTLKIRSTKLEDSAMYFCASSEASPLDTQYFGPGTRLTVL.

This clonotype showed up many times. This chain uses TRBV2 with TRBJ2-2, with D tentatively TRBD2 (5 bases). V was trimmed by 8 bases and J by 6 bases, leaving 13 bases between them. The length of the CDR3 is 13 residues. Germline loops: CDR1 SNHLY, CDR2 FYNNEI. The CDR3 loop is CASGLAVPGELFF. The CDR3 DNA reads TGTGCCAGCGGTCTAGCCGTCCCCGGGGAGCTGTTTTTT.

V usage is TRBV15 and J usage is TRBJ2-7, with 8 bases aligning to TRBD2. After removal of 1 base from V and 1 base from J, the junction contained 12 bases not matched to a gene. The CDR3 covers 18 residues. In germline, CDR1 is LNHNV, CDR2 YYDKDF (reference sequence). The CDR3 DNA reads TGTGCCACCAGCAGAGTAGGGAGCGGGAGTATTTTTTCCTACGAGCAGTACTTC. Protein: CATSRVGSGSIFSYEQYF.

Many counts were recorded for this clonotype. The J gene is TRBJ2-4, the V gene TRBV12-3 or TRBV12-4, with 8 bases aligning to TRBD2. V was pared by 5 bases and J by 9 bases, with 9 bases of the junction left unmatched. This CDR3 has 14 amino acids. CDR3 nucleotides: TGTGCCAGCAGTCCTCGACTAGCGCACGGCATTCAGTACTTC. This translates into CASSPRLAHGIQYF.

In this sample, this clonotype turned up many times. This chain links TRBV6-5 with TRBJ2-1, with D maybe TRBD2 (5 bases). V lost 0 bases, J lost 7 bases, and 13 bases lay in between. The CDR3 contains 15 residues. CDR1 is MNHEY, CDR2 SVGAGI, per germline. CDR3 sequence reads: CASSYSGVLSNEQFF. The CDR3 region has the DNA TGTGCCAGCAGTTACTCCGGGGTATTATCTAATGAGCAGTTCTTC.

Only one count was recorded for this clonotype. This chain uses TRBV11-3 with TRBJ2-1; 9 bases are a match to TRBD2. Germline CDR1 reads SGHNT; CDR2 reads YENEEA. The CDR3 sequence is 15 residues long. Unmatched junction bases numbered 3, after V lost 2 bases and J lost 4 bases. The CDR3 DNA is TGTGCCAGCAGCTTACAGCGGGAGGTGTACAATGAGCAGTTCTTC. Protein sequence: CASSLQREVYNEQFF.

This clonotype was detected ten times or more. The CDR3 DNA is TGCGCCAGCAGCCGAGGGGAGGGGGTAATCACTGAAGCTTTCTTT. Protein: CASSRGEGVITEAFF. The genes are TRBV5-1 and TRBJ1-1, with D possibly being TRBD1 (6 bases). The ends were cut back, 4 bases at V and 4 bases at J, with 17 bases in the middle. Per the germline V gene, CDR1 is SGHRS and CDR2 is YFSETQ. This CDR3 is 15 amino acids long.

V is TRBV4-1 and J is TRBJ2-3; D gene ambiguous. Germline V lookup: CDR1 MGHRA, CDR2 YSYEKL. The CDR3 has 12 residues. Between the trimmed V and J ends, which lost 2 bases and 4 bases, there was a span of 4 bases. The CDR3 nucleotides are TGCGCCAGCAGCCAAATCGCAGATACGCAGTATTTT. Translated, it gives CASSQIADTQYF.

A word on this clonotype: One end of the junction does not line up with germline, which may come from a read error. The V call is TRBV12-3 or TRBV12-4, the J call TRBJ1-5; possibly TRBD1 for D (5 bases). CDR3 length: 14 amino acids. CDR3 nucleotides: TGTGCCTGCAGTGGGGGGGAGCCTTGGAAGCCCCAGCATTTT. Translated: CACSGGEPWKPQHF.

Ten or more counts support this clonotype. V is TRBV10-3 and J is TRBJ2-3; D is possibly TRBD1 (5 bases). Germline-derived CDR1 and CDR2 are ENHRY and SYGVKD. Between the trimmed V and J ends, which lost 0 bases and 4 bases, there was a span of 11 bases. There are 15 residues in the CDR3. CDR3 loop: CAISESEGAADTQYF. As DNA, the CDR3 is TGTGCCATCAGTGAGTCTGAAGGGGCTGCAGATACGCAGTATTTT.

This clonotype was counted many times. CDR3 protein: CASSLGQGESPLHF. As DNA, the CDR3 is TGTGCCAGCAGTCTTGGACAGGGAGAATCACCCCTCCACTTT. This chain uses TRBV27 with TRBJ1-6, with 8 positions matching TRBD1. With V trimmed by 5 bases and J by 10 bases, 7 bases remained unmatched. Germline assignment: CDR1 MNHEY and CDR2 SMNVEV (reference sequence). The CDR3 is 14 residues long.

This clonotype was observed at least ten times. CDR3 nucleotide sequence: TGTGCCAGCACAGGGGGATCTAACAATTCACCCCTCCACTTT. Protein: CASTGGSNNSPLHF. The rearrangement joins TRBV12-3 or TRBV12-4 to TRBJ1-6, with 7 bases identical to TRBD1. This CDR3 spans 14 amino acids. Trimming cost V 7 bases and J 7 bases; bases outside gene matches: 7.

This chain joins TRBV11-2 and TRBJ1-2; the D gene is possibly TRBD1 (6 bases). Germline V CDR1 and CDR2: SGHAT, FQNNGV. The ends were cut back, 5 bases at V and 0 bases at J, with 19 bases in the middle. This CDR3 is 17 amino acids long. The CDR3 bases are TGTGCCAGCAGCCGGACCTCCGGTACAGGGACTAACTATGGCTACACCTTC. Amino acid sequence: CASSRTSGTGTNYGYTF.

This clonotype has only a few counts. J is TRBJ2-1 and V is TRBV5-1; D may correspond to TRBD1 or TRBD2 (5 bases each). V was trimmed by 1 base and J by 6 bases, leaving 14 bases between them. CDR3 length equals 15 residues. Looked up from germline, CDR1 is SGHRS and CDR2 is YFSETQ. CDR3 bases: TGCGCCAGCAGCTTGTTGGGCCGAGGGGTCAATGAGCAGTTCTTC. Amino acids: CASSLLGRGVNEQFF.

The sample holds many counts of this clonotype. The V gene is TRBV11-3, the J gene TRBJ2-5; D unclear. Trimming left V 4 bases short and J 4 bases short, with 10 bases between. Germline CDR1 reads SGHNT; CDR2 reads YENEEA. The CDR3 runs 13 residues. CDR3 DNA sequence: TGTGCCAGCAGCTCCCCCCTGGGAGAGACCCAGTACTTC. Encoded protein: CASSSPLGETQYF.

This clonotype was recorded at least ten times. V and J are TRBV2 and TRBJ2-1; 13 bases map to TRBD2. After removal of 7 bases from V and 8 bases from J, the junction contained 5 bases not matched to a gene. CDR1 and CDR2 (germline): SNHLY, FYNNEI. The CDR3 is 14 amino acids. CDR3 loop: CASTRLAGGHEQFF. Written as DNA, the CDR3 is TGTGCCAGCACCAGACTAGCGGGGGGCCATGAGCAGTTCTTC.